This T cell receptor beta chain was observed in a study of blood T cell repertoires in COVID-19 (dated by TCRdb to 2018 to 2021). Background on the whole study: Samples covering the acute and convalescent phases of COVID-19 were provided by collaborators in the United States, Italy and Spain. The dataset comprised deeply sampled blood TCRbeta repertoires from subjects exposed to, actively infected with, or recovered from COVID-19. The material from the prospective study consisted of cDNA or gDNA derived from T cells, B-cell-depleted T cells, or PBMCs. A freely available public database, intended as a resource for researchers studying the immune response to SARS-CoV-2, is where the repertoires were released. Where available, HLA class I and class II types were obtained from metadata supplied by the sample provider rather than from assay-based typing. Nearly every sample came with metadata listing a de-identified subject ID, COVID-19 status, age in years and sex. The samples were drawn from the first 160 participants of the ongoing ImmuneRACE study and from 950 to 1,500 subjects provided by 6 global collaborators.

TCRbeta CDR3 regions were amplified from genomic DNA by means of the immunoSEQ Assay, a bias-controlled multiplex PCR. The authors processed their data as follows. Nucleated cell counts per sample were estimated from amplification of reference gene primers within the assay. To quantify the absolute abundance of each unique TCRbeta CDR3 rearrangement, sequence reads were collapsed and filtered. For each sample, productive Simpson clonality was calculated as the square root of Simpson's diversity index over productive rearrangements. This immuneACCESS table, as held by TCRdb, lists in-frame sequences with V and J called but not all clones. Of the missing ones, under half trace to an unresolved V gene in checked studies; the others have no known cause. From that table come the V and J calls and clone size; the DNA was used to work out D and trimming. A total of some 78,000 clones appear in this sample, about four fifths of them only once. The top ten clones comprise around 3.3% of the sample.

Collaborating institutions collected whole blood in K2EDTA tubes following their own protocols. Collaborator samples were shipped for TCRbeta analysis as frozen whole blood, isolated PBMCs, or DNA extracted from either sample type. The CDR3 starts with the cysteine, ends with the phenylalanine, and has 14 residues. Here the CDR3 DNA is all that survives: 42 bases in frame from base 1. Unmatched junction bases come to 1, with V trimmed by 6 bases and J by 3 bases. The germline V gene supplies CDR1 WSHSY and CDR2 SAAADI. Findings and caveats that apply to the study as a whole: The amount of clinical and demographic metadata varied by source and participant and was provided uncurated.

Of note for this clone: The antigen this receptor binds is unknown. No base qualities exist here, and no much larger clone lies one base off it.

The chain is made from TRBV10-2 and TRBJ2-2; 10 bases in the junction line up with TRBD2. Material for sequencing was peripheral blood. This sequence was found in a man aged 45-60 years with acute or convalescent COVID-19. The DNA reads as follows: TGCGCCAGCAGGCTAGCGGGAGACACCGGGGAGCTGTTTTTT. Translation gives CASRLAGDTGELFF.